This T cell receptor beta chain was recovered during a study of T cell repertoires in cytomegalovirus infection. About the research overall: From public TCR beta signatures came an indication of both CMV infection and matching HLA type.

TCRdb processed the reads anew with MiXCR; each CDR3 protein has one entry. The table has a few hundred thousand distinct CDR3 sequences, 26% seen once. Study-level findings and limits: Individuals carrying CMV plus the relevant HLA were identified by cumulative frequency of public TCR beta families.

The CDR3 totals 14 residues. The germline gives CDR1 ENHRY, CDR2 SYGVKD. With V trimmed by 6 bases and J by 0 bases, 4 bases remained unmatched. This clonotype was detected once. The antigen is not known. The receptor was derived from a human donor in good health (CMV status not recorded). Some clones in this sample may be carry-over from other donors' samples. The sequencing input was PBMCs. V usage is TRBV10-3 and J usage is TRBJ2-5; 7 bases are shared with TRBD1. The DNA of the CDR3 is TGTGCCATCAGCCGAGGGACAGACCAAGAGACCCAGTACTTC. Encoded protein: CAISRGTDQETQYF.